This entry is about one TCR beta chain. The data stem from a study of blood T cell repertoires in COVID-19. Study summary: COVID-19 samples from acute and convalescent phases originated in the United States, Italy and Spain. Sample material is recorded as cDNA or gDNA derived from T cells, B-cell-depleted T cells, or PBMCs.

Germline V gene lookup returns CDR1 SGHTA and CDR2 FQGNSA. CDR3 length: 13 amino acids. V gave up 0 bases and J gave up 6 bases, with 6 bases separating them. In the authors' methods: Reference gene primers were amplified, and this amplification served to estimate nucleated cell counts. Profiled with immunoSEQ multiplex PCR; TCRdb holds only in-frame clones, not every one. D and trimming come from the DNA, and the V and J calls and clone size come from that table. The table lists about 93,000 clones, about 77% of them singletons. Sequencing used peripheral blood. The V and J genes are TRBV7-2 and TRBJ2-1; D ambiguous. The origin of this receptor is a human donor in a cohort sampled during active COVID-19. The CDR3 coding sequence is TGTGCCAGCAGCTTAGCGTGGGCCAATGAGCAGTTCTTC. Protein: CASSLAWANEQFF.